The 25 T cell receptor beta chains presented below share a single source sample, sequenced in a study of T-cell reconstitution after alpha-beta-depleted transplantation in children. Unique molecular identifiers tagged the TCRbeta library. TCRdb reprocessed the PCR reads with MiXCR, giving one entry per CDR3 protein. The table records about 500,000 distinct CDR3 sequences, approximately 32% of them present only once. Specimen: PBMCs from the stem cell graft donor, collected from the stem cell graft. All receptors come from a human donor who donated a stem cell graft to a child with aplastic anemia.

This clonotype occurred a few times. The chain combines TRBV19 with TRBJ2-1, with D hard to call. The length of the CDR3 is 15 residues. The germline V and J ends were trimmed by 3 bases and 3 bases, with 12 bases remaining between them. Germline V lookup: CDR1 LNHDA, CDR2 SQIVND (reference sequence). Here the CDR3 DNA reads TGTGCCAGTAGTATTTACCGGAGACTCTACAATGAGCAGTTCTTC. Protein sequence: CASSIYRRLYNEQFF.

This clonotype has just a few counts. The chain joins TRBV12-3 or TRBV12-4 to TRBJ2-1, with TRBD2 matching 8 bases. V lost 3 bases, J lost 3 bases, and 1 base stayed unmatched. There are 14 residues in the CDR3. CDR3 amino acids: CASSFGTSYNEQFF. CDR3 nucleotide sequence: TGTGCCAGCAGTTTCGGGACTAGCTACAATGAGCAGTTCTTC.

J is TRBJ1-2 and V is TRBV20-1, with TRBD1 identical over 7 bases. Germline V CDR1 and CDR2: DFQATT, SNEGSKA (reference sequence). The CDR3 length is 15 residues. Unmatched junction bases numbered 16, after V lost 7 bases and J lost 5 bases. The CDR3 spells CSGFSTTGNGYGYTF. In DNA form, the CDR3 reads TGCAGTGGCTTCTCGACGACAGGGAATGGGTATGGCTACACCTTC.

This clonotype showed up just a few times. CDR3 amino acids: CASRSGETDTGELFF. CDR3 in DNA: TGCGCCAGCAGGTCAGGCGAGACGGACACCGGGGAGCTGTTTTTT. This chain joins TRBV10-1 and TRBJ2-2; D is unclear. The V gene lost 6 bases and the J gene lost 3 bases, with 14 bases spanning the gap. Per germline, CDR1 WNHNN and CDR2 SYGVQD (reference sequence). This CDR3 has 15 residues.

This clonotype turned up a few times. DNA of the CDR3: TGCAGTGCTAGAGATCTGGGCAGGGGGGACACTGAAGCTTTCTTT. Amino acid sequence: CSARDLGRGDTEAFF. The chain employs TRBV20-1 and TRBJ1-1; the match to TRBD1 covers 7 bases. With V trimmed by 0 bases and J by 3 bases, 7 bases remained unmatched. Germline values: CDR1 DFQATT, CDR2 SNEGSKA (reference sequence). The length of the CDR3 is 15 residues.

This clonotype was counted between two and nine times. This chain uses TRBV6-2 or TRBV6-3 with TRBJ2-3, with D possibly called TRBD1 or TRBD2 (5 bases each). This CDR3 comprises 14 residues. The V gene's germline CDR1 is MNHEY and CDR2 SVGEGT. Trimming removed 1 base from V and 6 bases from J, with 11 bases in between. CDR3 coding DNA: TGTGCCAGCAGTTACTTACTGGGACCTGATACGCAGTATTTT. Residues: CASSYLLGPDTQYF.

The V gene is TRBV27, the J gene TRBJ2-7; 9 bases match TRBD1. The V and J ends lost 4 bases and 5 bases, in that order; junction bases with no gene match: 9. Germline CDR1 is MNHEY and CDR2 is SMNVEV (reference sequence). The CDR3 contains 15 residues. The CDR3: CASSSLGQGRNEQYF. The CDR3 nucleotides read TGTGCCAGCAGTTCCCTCGGACAGGGGAGAAACGAGCAGTACTTC.

CDR3 loop: CASRPGATYEQYF. The DNA for the CDR3 is TGTGCCAGCAGACCCGGGGCCACCTACGAGCAGTACTTC. The chain couples TRBV7-9 to TRBJ2-7; D possibly uses TRBD1 or TRBD2 (5 bases each). There are 13 residues in the CDR3. Germline assignment: CDR1 SEHNR and CDR2 FQNEAQ (reference sequence). Trimming left V 6 bases short and J 2 bases short, with 11 bases between. The full variable domain, its missing parts supplied by reference TRBV7-9 and TRBJ2-7, is DTGVSQNPRHKITKRGQNVTFRCDPISEHNRLYWYRQTLGQGPEFLTYFQNEAQLEKSRLLSDRFSAERPKGSFSTLEIQRTEQGDSAMYLCASRPGATYEQYFGPGTRLTVT.

This clonotype was found a few times. J is TRBJ2-3 and V is TRBV29-1; the D gene is possibly TRBD1 (6 bases). V was trimmed by 0 bases and J by 4 bases, leaving 11 bases between them. Germline CDR1 SQVTM, CDR2 ANQGSEA. This CDR3 comprises 14 residues. As DNA, the CDR3 is TGCAGCGTTGAAGATGGCCAGGGGCCAGATACGCAGTATTTT. It yields the protein CSVEDGQGPDTQYF.

This clonotype showed up just a few times. One end of the junction does not line up with germline, which may come from a read error. The rearrangement joins TRBV7-2 to TRBJ1-2; D may be TRBD1 (6 bases). The CDR3 covers 11 residues. CDR1 SGHTA and CDR2 FQGNSA come from the germline V gene. The chain's CDR3 is CASGTDRKFLF. In DNA form, the CDR3 reads TGTGCCAGCGGAACTGACAGGAAATTCCTCTTC.

V gene TRBV5-1 combines with J gene TRBJ2-5; D possibly matches TRBD1 or TRBD2 (5 bases each). The CDR3 totals 15 residues. The ends were cut back, 7 bases at V and 2 bases at J, with 18 bases in the middle. Germline V gene data show CDR1 as SGHRS and CDR2 as YFSETQ. The CDR3 here is CASGSGLQKQETQYF. In DNA, the CDR3 is TGCGCCAGCGGCTCGGGGCTCCAGAAACAAGAGACCCAGTACTTC.

The chain recombines TRBV29-1 with TRBJ1-2, with D possibly TRBD1 on 6 matching bases. The CDR3 spans 18 residues. V was cut by 3 bases and J by 4 bases, with 27 bases left in between. CDR1 is SQVTM and CDR2 is ANQGSEA in the germline V gene. The DNA for the CDR3 is TGCAGCGTTGACAGAAAGGGATGGGACAAGGGAGGCGGCTATGGCTACACCTTC. Its translation: CSVDRKGWDKGGGYGYTF.

This clonotype occurred once. The rearrangement uses TRBV11-1 and TRBJ2-3; 10 bases are a match to TRBD2. The CDR3 covers 18 residues. The J segment lost 2 bases and the V segment lost 3 bases, leaving 11 bases of the junction unmatched. Looked up from germline, CDR1 is SGHAT and CDR2 is FQDESV (reference sequence). CDR3 protein: CASSFPLTSGSITDTQYF. In DNA, the CDR3 is TGTGCCAGCAGCTTTCCGCTGACTAGCGGGTCGATCACAGATACGCAGTATTTT.

This clonotype was seen only a few times. V and J are TRBV29-1 and TRBJ2-2; D gene uncertain. Per germline, CDR1 SQVTM and CDR2 ANQGSEA. The CDR3 is made up of 12 amino acids. V was trimmed by 7 bases and J by 6 bases, leaving 12 bases between them. The CDR3 DNA reads TGCAGCGGCGTGAAGAGCTCCGGGGAGCTGTTTTTT. Translation gives CSGVKSSGELFF.

This clonotype turned up a few times. This chain uses TRBV18 with TRBJ2-3, with 9 bases fitting TRBD1. CDR3 length equals 16 residues. Germline lookup yields CDR1 KGHSH and CDR2 LQKENI. With V trimmed by 1 base and J by 4 bases, 6 bases remained unmatched. CDR3 coding DNA: TGTGCCAGCTCACCACTGGACAGGGGAGTTCCAGATACGCAGTATTTT. Residues: CASSPLDRGVPDTQYF. The full variable domain, completed using reference TRBV18 and TRBJ2-3, is NAGVMQNPRHLVRRRGQEARLRCSPMKGHSHVYWYRQLPEEGLKFMVYLQKENIIDESGMPKERFSAEFPKEGPSILRIQQVVRGDSAAYFCASSPLDRGVPDTQYFGPGTRLTVL.

Turning to this clonotype: The junction departs from the called germline gene at one end, perhaps through a read error. This chain connects TRBV5-1 to TRBJ2-1; possibly TRBD2 for D (5 bases). CDR1 is SGHRS and CDR2 is YFSETQ in the germline V gene. This CDR3 contains 15 residues. The CDR3 reads CASSPGQAGYNAQFF. The DNA for the CDR3 is TGCGCCAGCAGCCCCGGCCAGGCGGGCTACAATGCGCAGTTCTTC.

The chain is built from TRBV24-1 and TRBJ1-2; tentative D call: TRBD1 (6 bases). The CDR3 is made up of 14 amino acids. The germline CDR1 and CDR2 sequences are KGHDR and SFDVKD. The ends were cut back, 4 bases at V and 2 bases at J, with 10 bases in the middle. This CDR3 reads CATSEPTGNYGYTF. The CDR3 coding sequence is TGTGCCACCAGTGAGCCTACAGGGAACTATGGCTACACCTTC.

The J gene is TRBJ2-5, the V gene TRBV29-1, with 11 bases lining up with TRBD2. CDR1 and CDR2 from the germline V gene are SQVTM and ANQGSEA. The V and J ends lost 1 base and 5 bases, in that order; junction bases with no gene match: 9. This CDR3 has 16 amino acids. The CDR3 sequence is CSVEGGPSGRRETQYF. CDR3 DNA sequence: TGCAGCGTTGAAGGGGGGCCTAGCGGGAGGCGGGAGACCCAGTACTTC. The full variable domain, rest sourced from reference TRBV29-1 and TRBJ2-5, is SAVISQKPSRDICQRGTSLTIQCQVDSQVTMMFWYRQQPGQSLTLIATANQGSEATYESGFVIDKFPISRPNLTFSTLTVSNMSPEDSSIYLCSVEGGPSGRRETQYFGPGTRLLVL.

This clonotype was found a few times. The chain is built from TRBV7-2 and TRBJ1-6, with D perhaps TRBD1 (5 bases). Germline V gives CDR1 SGHTA, CDR2 FQGNSA. The CDR3 runs 15 residues. V shed 0 bases and J shed 9 bases, with 12 bases lying between them. Here the CDR3 DNA reads TGTGCCAGCAGCTTAGCTTGGGAGCAGGGTTCACCCCTCCACTTT. Its translation: CASSLAWEQGSPLHF.

The chain is built from TRBV14 and TRBJ2-5; 8 positions match TRBD1. J gave up 5 bases and V 2 bases, and 4 bases lay outside the gene matches. The germline V gene encodes CDR1 SGHDN and CDR2 FVKESK. This CDR3 comprises 14 residues. CDR3 sequence (DNA): TGTGCCAGCAGCCAACAGACAGGGGTCGAGACCCAGTACTTC. Translated, it gives CASSQQTGVETQYF.

The genes are TRBV9 and TRBJ2-3; a weak D match, TRBD1 (5 bases). V was shortened by 3 bases and J by 3 bases, with 8 bases between the two germline ends. Germline lookup yields CDR1 SGDLS and CDR2 YYNGEE. The CDR3 loop spans 13 amino acids. CDR3 loop: CASSAQGTDTQYF. The CDR3 nucleotides read TGTGCCAGCAGCGCCCAGGGTACAGATACGCAGTATTTT.

This chain uses TRBV24-1 with TRBJ2-3; 11 bases are a match to TRBD2. Germline V gene lookup returns CDR1 KGHDR and CDR2 SFDVKD. The CDR3 loop spans 14 amino acids. Trimming at V came to 9 bases and at J to 3 bases, leaving 4 bases not matched to a gene. The CDR3 bases are TGTGCCACCGGGAGGACTAGCGGGACAGATACGCAGTATTTT. This gives the protein CATGRTSGTDTQYF.

The chain is built from TRBV29-1 and TRBJ2-7; 7 bases line up with TRBD1. Germline assignment: CDR1 SQVTM and CDR2 ANQGSEA. The J segment lost 3 bases and the V segment lost 5 bases, leaving 7 bases of the junction unmatched. This CDR3 has 13 residues. CDR3: CSVNDRANYEQYF. The CDR3 nucleotides read TGCAGCGTTAACGACAGGGCAAACTACGAGCAGTACTTC.

This clonotype came up once. The chain couples TRBV7-2 to TRBJ2-5; possibly TRBD2 for D (6 bases). There are 16 residues in the CDR3. Deletions cut 3 bases from V and 2 bases from J, with 16 bases between. Germline V gene lookup returns CDR1 SGHTA and CDR2 FQGNSA. The CDR3 DNA is TGTGCCAGCAGCTTGGAGATCCAGCGGGTACAAGAGACCCAGTACTTC. This sequence encodes CASSLEIQRVQETQYF.

Only a few counts were recorded for this clonotype. The chain recombines TRBV7-2 with TRBJ2-3; 8 bases map to TRBD2. The CDR3 consists of 16 residues. Trimming at V came to 0 bases and at J to 0 bases, leaving 2 bases not matched to a gene. Germline values: CDR1 SGHTA, CDR2 FQGNSA. The CDR3 sequence is CASSLAPSGSTDTQYF. The CDR3 DNA is TGTGCCAGCAGCTTAGCGCCTAGCGGGAGCACAGATACGCAGTATTTT.